This TCR beta chain comes out of a study of radiotherapy plus CTLA-4 blockade in lung cancer. Study information: About 17% of enrolled patients responded objectively, and 31% had disease control.

General study points: Response, reportedly, was best predicted by interferon-beta along with early blood T cell clone dynamics.

Profiled with immunoSEQ multiplex PCR; TCRdb holds only in-frame clones, not every one. Of about 60,000 clones listed, 60% to 80% are singletons. Looked up from germline, CDR1 is SGHRS and CDR2 is YFSETQ. V was trimmed by 1 base and J by 0 bases, leaving 11 bases between them. This CDR3 comprises 16 residues. Turning to this clone: The antigen is undetermined.

This specimen consisted of peripheral blood, obtained from a patient treated with radiotherapy plus ipilimumab. This clonotype originated in a human donor with non-small cell lung cancer who had a complete response to radiotherapy plus ipilimumab. The chain employs TRBV5-1 and TRBJ2-1; tentatively, D is TRBD2 (5 bases). CDR3 nucleotide sequence: TGCGCCAGCAGCTTGCCGGCGGGTAGCTCCTACAATGAGCAGTTCTTC. It encodes CASSLPAGSSYNEQFF.